Listed below are T cell receptor beta chains from one sample, sequenced in a study of blood T cell repertoires in COVID-19. Repertoires were generated with immunoSEQ multiplex PCR, while TCRdb's copy carries only in-frame clones and drops some. The sample consists of about 300,000 clones, 65% to 90% of them appearing once. The sample taken for sequencing was PBMCs or T cells enriched from blood (not recorded which). All receptors come from a man aged 25-45 years who had recovered from COVID-19. The CDR3 runs from the conserved cysteine through the conserved F or W. Each record gives: D gene, clone size, J gene, V gene, CDR3 protein, CDR3 DNA. A D gene is named only where the DNA matches it firmly. A clone size is listed for some rows: how often the clone was seen (once, few, many), or a class if it is expanded.

>-|few|TRBJ1-5|TRBV2
CASLRDSNQPQHF
TGTGCCAGCCTCCGCGATAGCAATCAGCCCCAGCATTTT
>TRBD2|-|TRBJ2-5|TRBV5-6
CASSSVVWREFSQETQYF
TGTGCCAGCAGCTCAGTTGTATGGCGGGAGTTTTCCCAAGAGACCCAGTACTTC
>TRBD1|-|TRBJ1-4|TRBV3-1/TRBV3-2
CASRKGQGITTNEKLFF
TGTGCCAGCAGGAAGGGACAGGGAATTACAACTAATGAAAAACTGTTTTTT
>-|-|TRBJ2-5|TRBV11-2
CASSHVGSGKETQYF
TGTGCCAGCTCCCATGTGGGGAGCGGCAAAGAGACCCAGTACTTC
>TRBD1|-|TRBJ1-4|TRBV5-1
CASTLGTGNEKLFF
TGCGCCAGCACCCTCGGGACAGGGAATGAAAAACTGTTTTTT
>TRBD2|once|TRBJ2-1|TRBV10-2
CASFPTSGNNEQFF
TGCGCCAGCTTTCCGACTAGCGGAAACAATGAGCAGTTCTTC
>TRBD1|-|TRBJ2-7|TRBV7-2
CASSQTGGYEQYF
TGTGCCAGCAGCCAGACAGGGGGCTACGAGCAGTACTTC
>-|-|TRBJ2-1|TRBV5-1
CASSFRLAYNEQFF
TGCGCCAGCAGCTTCCGGCTAGCCTACAATGAGCAGTTCTTC
>TRBD2|-|TRBJ2-1|TRBV6-1
CASSDGGGHDEQFF
TGTGCCAGCAGTGACGGCGGGGGGCATGACGAGCAGTTCTTC
>TRBD1|-|TRBJ1-3|TRBV9
CASSVARDRGLGNTIYF
TGTGCCAGCAGCGTAGCTCGGGACAGGGGGTTGGGAAACACCATATATTTT
>TRBD2|-|TRBJ2-3|TRBV4-1
CASSQDRTSVDTQYF
TGCGCCAGCAGCCAAGATAGAACTAGCGTAGATACGCAGTATTTT
>-|-|TRBJ1-1|TRBV5-1
CASSLAGAGEAEAFF
TGCGCCAGCAGCTTGGCTGGGGCAGGGGAAGCTGAAGCTTTCTTT
>TRBD1|-|TRBJ2-1|TRBV30
CAWSPGQLINEQFF
TGTGCCTGGAGCCCGGGACAGTTAATCAATGAGCAGTTCTTC
>-|-|TRBJ1-5|TRBV2
CARGTGNQPQHF
TGTGCCAGAGGCACGGGAAATCAGCCCCAGCATTTT
>-|-|TRBJ1-4|TRBV18
CASSPQGHSNEKLFF
TGTGCCAGCTCACCACAGGGACACTCCAATGAAAAACTGTTTTTT
>-|-|TRBJ1-1|TRBV7-9
CASSSGTENTEAFF
TGTGCCAGCAGCTCTGGTACAGAGAACACTGAAGCTTTCTTT
>-|-|TRBJ1-2|TRBV19
CASSIGYGTLNYGYTF
TGTGCCAGTAGTATAGGGTATGGCACCCTTAACTATGGCTACACCTTC
>TRBD1|-|TRBJ2-5|TRBV28
CASSLSGTGSVETQYF
TGTGCCAGCAGTTTATCGGGGACAGGGTCGGTCGAGACCCAGTACTTC
>-|-|TRBJ1-2|TRBV3-1/TRBV3-2
CASSRGLSFYGYTF
TGTGCCAGCAGCCGGGGGCTCTCTTTCTATGGCTACACCTTC
>TRBD1|-|TRBJ1-1|TRBV5-1
CASSGQGGGTEAFF
TGCGCCAGCAGCGGACAGGGAGGGGGCACTGAAGCTTTCTTT
>-|-|TRBJ2-7|TRBV9
CASSPGQGGSYEQYF
TGTGCCAGCAGCCCTGGGCAGGGTGGCTCCTACGAGCAGTACTTC
>TRBD2|once|TRBJ2-2|TRBV9
CASSVGAGGHTGELFF
TGTGCCAGCAGCGTAGGAGCGGGGGGGCACACCGGGGAGCTGTTTTTT